The T cell receptor beta chain described here comes from a study of breast tumors, draining lymph nodes, adjacent tissues. Axillary draining lymph nodes of breast cancer patients supplied the node samples. From the multiplex PCR reads, TCRdb called clonotypes with MiXCR, one entry per CDR3 protein. This sample carries roughly 130,000 distinct CDR3 sequences, approximately 20% of them seen once, and the ten largest clones take roughly 3.5%. Study-wide points: Compared with basal-like, luminal-like tumors shared significantly more repertoire with nontumor tissue. Tumor repertoires ranked between lymph nodes and nontumor tissue in diversity, with V and J gene preferences. Data only fit, rather than demonstrated, lymph node origin of most tumor T cells.

This clonotype has ten or more counts. Its antigen is unknown. The sequence came from a female donor with breast cancer. Some clones in this sample may be carry-over from other donors' samples. What was sequenced was axillary lymph node tissue.

The CDR3 is CSVEIGARGQFF. CDR3 in DNA: TGCAGCGTCGAAATCGGAGCGAGGGGGCAGTTCTTC. The chain uses TRBV29-1 and TRBJ2-1; the D gene could be TRBD1 or TRBD2 (5 bases each). V was cut by 6 bases and J by 12 bases, with 18 bases left in between. This CDR3 comprises 12 residues. Germline V gene sequence: CDR1 SQVTM, CDR2 ANQGSEA.